The TCR beta chain under discussion was sequenced for a study of blood T cell repertoires in COVID-19 (dated by TCRdb to about 2020). Describing the broader study: Samples covering the acute and convalescent phases of COVID-19 were provided by collaborators in the United States, Italy and Spain. Where available, HLA class I and class II types were obtained from metadata supplied by the sample provider rather than from assay-based typing. The prospective study material was composed of cDNA or gDNA derived from T cells, B-cell-depleted T cells, or PBMCs. Nearly every sample came with metadata listing a de-identified subject ID, COVID-19 status, age in years and sex. The dataset comprised deeply sampled blood TCRbeta repertoires from subjects exposed to, actively infected with, or recovered from COVID-19. The repertoires were released in a freely available public database meant as a resource for research on the immune response to SARS-CoV-2. Samples came from the ongoing ImmuneRACE study (first 160 participants) plus 1,254 subjects from 6 global collaborators.

TCRbeta CDR3 regions were amplified from genomic DNA by means of the immunoSEQ Assay, a bias-controlled multiplex PCR. Turning to the authors' computational methods: The number of nucleated cells in each sample was estimated by amplification of reference gene primers within the assay. To quantify the absolute abundance of each unique TCRbeta CDR3 rearrangement, sequence reads were collapsed and filtered. Productive Simpson clonality was computed per sample as the square root of Simpson's diversity index over productive rearrangements. TCRdb retrieved this table from immuneACCESS and kept in-frame rearrangements only. Not all clones are present; in checked studies, unresolved V genes account for under half, and no reason is known for the remainder. Clonal size and the V and J genes are those of that table, whereas D and trimming came from the DNA. The sample includes over 150,000 clones, with around 83% observed a single time. The ten largest clones represent 13% of the sample.

Collaborating institutions collected whole blood in K2EDTA tubes following their own protocols. For TCRbeta analysis, collaborators shipped samples as frozen whole blood, isolated PBMCs, or DNA extracted from either of those sample types. This clone was counted a single time. Its antigen target is currently unknown. No much larger clone is present one base from it, and per-base qualities are unavailable. V is cut by 3 bases and J by 0 bases, and the space between the germline ends is 9 bases. The cysteine opens and the phenylalanine closes a CDR3 of 14 amino acids. Here the CDR3 DNA is all that survives: 42 bases in frame from base 1. The germline V gene encodes CDR1 MDHEN and CDR2 SYDVKM. Results the study describes overall, beyond this receptor: The amount of clinical and demographic metadata varied by source and participant and was provided uncurated.

The rearranged segments are TRBV28 and TRBJ2-7; the D gene is perhaps TRBD2, on 5 matching bases. The sample taken for sequencing was peripheral blood. This receptor was taken from a human donor in a cohort sampled during active COVID-19. The DNA sequence reads TGTGCCAGCAGTTTCGAGGGCAGCTCCTACGAGCAGTACTTC. Its amino acids are CASSFEGSSYEQYF.